These 17 T cell receptor beta chains came from one sample sequenced in a study of T-cell reconstitution after alpha-beta-depleted transplantation in children. Preparation of the TCRbeta library was carried out with unique molecular identifiers. TCRdb fed the PCR reads into MiXCR, producing one record per CDR3 protein. This sample has about 580,000 distinct CDR3 sequences; 23% occur once, and the top ten carry less than 15%. Sequenced material: PBMCs, mostly from graft donor cells, taken 360 days after TCRalphabeta/CD19-depleted stem cell transplant. All receptors derive from a boy younger than two who had a stem cell transplant for acute myeloid leukemia, so the T cells may come from the graft donor.

V gene TRBV20-1 combines with J gene TRBJ1-1, with D hard to call. Germline-derived CDR1 and CDR2 are DFQATT and SNEGSKA (reference sequence). The V and J ends lost 6 bases and 5 bases respectively, with 13 bases between them. This CDR3 spans 12 amino acids. CDR3 sequence reads: CSAAPHPTEAFF. As DNA, the CDR3 is TGCAGTGCCGCTCCGCACCCGACTGAAGCTTTCTTT.

This clonotype was observed at least ten times. The chain combines TRBV28 with TRBJ1-4; TRBD1 is a possible D gene (5 bases). V lost 5 bases, J lost 7 bases, and 17 bases lay in between. This CDR3 comprises 15 residues. Germline CDR1 MDHEN, CDR2 SYDVKM. CDR3 in amino acids: CASSRAAGWSEKLFF. In DNA, the CDR3 is TGTGCCAGCAGTCGGGCAGCAGGGTGGAGTGAAAAACTGTTTTTT.

This clonotype was seen many times. The chain has TRBV5-1 and TRBJ2-7; 13 bases align to TRBD2. Unmatched junction bases numbered 4, after V lost 5 bases and J lost 2 bases. Germline-derived CDR1 and CDR2 are SGHRS and YFSETQ. The CDR3 extends over 15 amino acids. The CDR3: CASRETSGGPYEQYV. CDR3 in DNA: TGCGCCAGCAGGGAGACTAGCGGGGGGCCCTACGAGCAGTACGTC.

A note on this clonotype: Compared with germline, one end of the junction differs, possibly owing to a read error. The rearrangement links TRBV24-1 to TRBJ2-1; 7 nucleotides agree with TRBD1. This CDR3 is built from 14 residues. The germline V gene encodes CDR1 KGHDR and CDR2 SFDVKD. CDR3 nucleotide sequence: TGTGCCACCAGTGACCCCACCCACCGGGACAGCCTCCTCTTC. Translated, it gives CATSDPTHRDSLLF.

This clonotype was seen a few times. This chain uses TRBV20-1 with TRBJ1-2, with D uncertain. Per germline, CDR1 DFQATT and CDR2 SNEGSKA (reference sequence). This CDR3 has 8 residues. V lost 5 bases and J 11 bases, leaving 6 bases between the germline ends. The CDR3 coding sequence is TGCAGTGCTTCCTTTTACACCTTC. Protein sequence: CSASFYTF.

The CDR3 protein is CASSLVRAGIKNTEAFF. The DNA of the CDR3 is TGTGCCAGCAGTTTAGTACGGGCAGGGATCAAGAACACTGAAGCTTTCTTT. The gene calls are TRBV12-3 or TRBV12-4 and TRBJ1-1, with D possibly being TRBD1 (5 bases). V was shortened by 1 base and J by 1 base, with 16 bases between the two germline ends. The length of the CDR3 is 17 residues.

The V gene is TRBV6-1, the J gene TRBJ1-2; 7 bases map to TRBD1. CDR1 and CDR2 (germline): MNHNS, SASEGT. The V and J ends lost 5 bases and 3 bases, in that order; junction bases with no gene match: 12. CDR3 length: 16 amino acids. CDR3 loop: CASSKSQGFDYYGYTF. CDR3 sequence (DNA): TGTGCCAGCAGTAAATCACAGGGGTTTGATTACTATGGCTACACCTTC.

The V call is TRBV19, the J call TRBJ2-1; tentative D call: TRBD2 (6 bases). The CDR3 consists of 15 residues. Trimming left V 6 bases short and J 5 bases short, with 17 bases between. CDR1 is LNHDA and CDR2 is SQIVND in the germline V gene (reference sequence). This CDR3 is CASRGRGGGDNEQFF. The CDR3 nucleotides are TGTGCCAGTAGGGGTCGAGGAGGAGGGGACAATGAGCAGTTCTTC.

The chain links TRBV6-5 to TRBJ2-2; D may be TRBD1 (6 bases). Trimming stripped 2 bases from V and 3 bases from J, with 10 bases between. Germline-derived CDR1 and CDR2 are MNHEY and SVGAGI. The CDR3 totals 15 residues. The chain's CDR3 is CASSYGPGDTGELFF. In DNA form, the CDR3 reads TGTGCCAGCAGTTACGGCCCAGGGGACACCGGGGAGCTGTTTTTT.

CDR3 residues: CASSLNGLSYGYTF. For the CDR3, the DNA is TGTGCCAGCAGCTTAAACGGTCTTAGCTATGGCTACACCTTC. The chain links TRBV7-2 to TRBJ1-2, with D hard to call. Trimming shortened V by 2 bases and J by 4 bases, and 11 bases separated the two germline ends. The CDR3 contains 14 residues. Germline assignment: CDR1 SGHTA and CDR2 FQGNSA.

This clonotype was found a few times. The J gene is TRBJ2-1, the V gene TRBV29-1, with 12 bases matching TRBD2. Trimming took 4 bases from V and 7 from J; bases not matched to a gene: 5. This CDR3 has 14 residues. The germline V gene encodes CDR1 SQVTM and CDR2 ANQGSEA. The CDR3 DNA sequence: TGCAGCGTTGGTGGTCTAGCGGGGGGGAATGAGCAGTTCTTC. This gives the protein CSVGGLAGGNEQFF.

This clonotype showed up many times. V gene TRBV5-6 combines with J gene TRBJ2-6; 7 positions agree with TRBD1. CDR1 is SGHDT and CDR2 is YYEEEE in the germline V gene. The CDR3 has 17 amino acids. Germline trimming cut 4 bases from V and 0 bases from J; bases unmatched to any gene: 7. The CDR3 region is CASSPRQGFSGANVLTF. The CDR3 DNA sequence: TGTGCCAGCAGCCCGCGACAGGGTTTCTCTGGGGCCAACGTCCTGACTTTC. Variable domain in full (rest from reference TRBV5-6 and TRBJ2-6): DAGVTQSPTHLIKTRGQQVTLRCSPKSGHDTVSWYQQALGQGPQFIFQYYEEEERQRGNFPDRFSGHQFPNYSSELNVNALLLGDSALYLCASSPRQGFSGANVLTFGAGSRLTVL.

This chain connects TRBV7-9 to TRBJ2-3; 8 bases are shared with TRBD2. J lost 2 bases, V lost 1 base, and 8 bases had no gene match. The CDR3 contains 17 residues. CDR1 and CDR2 from the germline V gene are SEHNR and FQNEAQ (reference sequence). The CDR3 loop is CASSLGTGGAPTDTQYF. The CDR3, as DNA: TGTGCCAGCAGCTTAGGGACCGGGGGGGCCCCCACAGATACGCAGTATTTT.

This clonotype occurred a few times. A junction end diverges from the germline sequence, so it may reflect a read error. This chain connects TRBV29-1 to TRBJ2-7; 7 nucleotides match TRBD1. This CDR3 region has 13 residues. CDR1 is SQVTM, CDR2 ANQGSEA, per germline. The CDR3 loop reads CSVEGQESYEQYF. CDR3 in DNA: TGCAGCGTCGAAGGACAGGAGTCCTACGAGCAGTACTTC.

The chain couples TRBV13 to TRBJ2-1; a weak D match, TRBD2 (6 bases). This CDR3 is 16 amino acids long. Germline CDR1 is PRHDT and CDR2 is FYEKMQ (reference sequence). Between the trimmed V and J ends, which lost 4 bases and 4 bases, there was a span of 17 bases. DNA for the CDR3: TGTGCCAGCAGCTCCCGGGCTAGCGCATTTTACAATGAGCAGTTCTTC. Amino acid sequence: CASSSRASAFYNEQFF.

This clonotype was counted many times. V gene TRBV7-9 combines with J gene TRBJ1-1, with D possibly being TRBD1 (5 bases). V dropped 6 bases and J dropped 3 bases, with 14 bases sitting between them. The CDR3 length is 14 residues. Germline V CDR1 and CDR2: SEHNR, FQNEAQ (reference sequence). DNA of the CDR3: TGTGCCAGCAGTCCTTCCGGGACCCACACTGAAGCTTTCTTT. Translation: CASSPSGTHTEAFF. Full variable domain (remainder filled in from reference TRBV7-9 and TRBJ1-1): DTGVSQNPRHKITKRGQNVTFRCDPISEHNRLYWYRQTLGQGPEFLTYFQNEAQLEKSRLLSDRFSAERPKGSFSTLEIQRTEQGDSAMYLCASSPSGTHTEAFFGQGTRLTVV.

This clonotype showed up many times. Written as DNA, the CDR3 is TGCAGCGTTGAGTGGGGCGAGGGGGAGACCCAGTACTTC. Translated: CSVEWGEGETQYF. The chain employs TRBV29-1 and TRBJ2-5; either TRBD1 or TRBD2 may supply D (5 bases each). CDR3 length equals 13 residues. V was cut by 3 bases and J by 5 bases, with 13 bases left in between. Looked up from germline, CDR1 is SQVTM and CDR2 is ANQGSEA.